This T cell receptor (beta chain) was obtained from a study of vaccination and CD4 T cells after COVID-19. The ends were cut back, 4 bases at V and 10 bases at J, with 14 bases in the middle. Germline assignment: CDR1 MDHEN and CDR2 SYDVKM. The CDR3 contains 13 residues. This clonotype was observed a few times. Its specificity is not known. Treatment described: approximately nine-day PBMC culture with coronavirus spike peptide pools or control peptides (ViraFEST assay). Sequence data for DNA of cultured CD4+ T cells were generated by the Oncomine TCR Beta short-read assay. TCRdb called the PCR reads again in MiXCR, with one record for every CDR3 protein. The sample holds some 16,000 distinct CDR3 sequences, about 38% seen once.

The receptor was derived from a human donor who had recovered from COVID-19. What was sequenced was CD4+ T cells from blood, cultured in vitro. This rearrangement joins TRBV28 to TRBJ1-5; perhaps TRBD1 as D (6 bases). The chain's CDR3 is CASSSGGPPPQHF. The CDR3 DNA is TGTGCCAGCAGTTCTGGGGGCCCACCCCCCCAGCATTTT. The entire variable domain, with the rest obtained from reference TRBV28 and TRBJ1-5, is as follows: DVKVTQSSRYLVKRTGEKVFLECVQDMDHENMFWYRQDPGLGLRLIYFSYDVKMKEKGDIPEGYSVSREKKERFSLILESASTNQTSMYLCASSSGGPPPQHFGDGTRLSIL.